Each of the 27 T cell receptor beta chains below was sequenced from the same sample in a study of CD8 T cell repertoires and HIV-1 epitope variants. Their antigen targets remain unknown. Here immunoSEQ multiplex PCR was the method, and the copy in TCRdb shows in-frame clones only, minus some. The sample lists around 6,000 clones, 67% occurring once. The sequencing sample was made of cultured CD8+ T cells derived from PBMCs. The receptors derive from a male donor with HIV.

The table lists this clone with a count of one. The chain joins TRBV5-8 to TRBJ2-7, with D uncertain. CDR1 and CDR2 from the germline V gene are SGHTS and YDEGEE. V lost 0 bases and J lost 1, with 5 bases in between. The CDR3 runs 13 residues. In DNA form, the CDR3 reads TGTGCCAGCAGCTTGGAGGGTTCCTACGAGCAGTACTTC. It is translated as CASSLEGSYEQYF.

J is TRBJ1-1 and V is TRBV28; D may be TRBD1 (6 bases). Germline V gene sequence: CDR1 MDHEN, CDR2 SYDVKM. V was clipped by 4 bases and J by 7 bases, with 16 bases between them. This CDR3 has 14 residues. CDR3 loop: CASSYETGSIEAFF. Here the CDR3 DNA reads TGTGCCAGCAGTTACGAGACAGGCTCGATTGAAGCTTTCTTT.

The chain carries TRBV6-1 and TRBJ2-1; 9 positions agree with TRBD1. The CDR3 has 15 amino acids. Germline CDR1 and CDR2: MNHNS and SASEGT. After removal of 6 bases from V and 8 bases from J, the junction contained 11 bases not matched to a gene. CDR3 coding DNA: TGTGCCAGCAGAGAAACCGGGACAGGGCTACATGAGCAGTTCTTC. This encodes CASRETGTGLHEQFF.

The V gene is TRBV10-3, the J gene TRBJ2-6; 7 positions agree with TRBD1. Germline loops: CDR1 ENHRY, CDR2 SYGVKD. V dropped 8 bases and J dropped 0; count of bases not matched to a gene: 7. The CDR3 runs 16 residues. CDR3 DNA sequence: TGTGCCATCTTCGGGACAGACAGCTCTGGGGCCAACGTCCTGACTTTC. This gives the protein CAIFGTDSSGANVLTF.

The table lists this clone with a count of one. This rearrangement joins TRBV11-2 to TRBJ2-5; 7 positions match TRBD1. There are 14 residues in the CDR3. The V segment lost 3 bases and the J segment 11 bases; nucleotides outside the gene matches: 12. CDR1 is SGHAT, CDR2 FQNNGV, per germline. The CDR3 DNA is TGTGCCAGCAGCTTGGGACAGTACCTTCGTGAGCAGTACTTC. This encodes CASSLGQYLREQYF.

This chain uses TRBV28 with TRBJ1-4; unclear D gene. The germline CDR1 and CDR2 sequences are MDHEN and SYDVKM. This CDR3 spans 14 amino acids. Trimming left V 2 bases short and J 7 bases short, with 11 bases between. CDR3 amino acids: CASSLRRVGEKLFF. CDR3 DNA sequence: TGTGCCAGCAGTTTACGTCGGGTCGGTGAAAAACTGTTTTTT.

This clone was found a few times. The J gene is TRBJ2-7, the V gene TRBV6-5; 8 bases match TRBD1. The CDR3 runs 12 residues. The germline V gene has CDR1 MNHEY and CDR2 SVGAGI. With V trimmed by 6 bases and J by 3 bases, 1 base remained unmatched. The CDR3 DNA reads TGTGCCAGCAGCGGGACAGGCTACGAGCAGTACTTC. It specifies CASSGTGYEQYF.

V and J are TRBV4-1 and TRBJ1-1; D unclear. V was cut by 0 bases and J by 1 base, with 6 bases left in between. The CDR3 contains 14 residues. Looked up from germline, CDR1 is MGHRA and CDR2 is YSYEKL. CDR3 DNA: TGCGCCAGCAGCCAAGATCCCGGGAACACTGAAGCTTTCTTT. This sequence encodes CASSQDPGNTEAFF.

This clone was detected only a few times. V usage is TRBV5-1 and J usage is TRBJ1-1; no reliable D call. CDR1 SGHRS and CDR2 YFSETQ come from the germline V gene. Trimming pared 0 bases from V and 2 bases from J, leaving 8 bases between. The length of the CDR3 is 14 residues. CDR3 protein: CASSLGWLNTEAFF. Here the CDR3 DNA reads TGCGCCAGCAGCTTGGGATGGCTAAACACTGAAGCTTTCTTT.

J is TRBJ1-1 and V is TRBV27, with unresolved D. This CDR3 is built from 14 residues. CDR1 and CDR2 (germline): MNHEY, SMNVEV (reference sequence). The V and J ends lost 6 bases and 0 bases respectively, with 11 bases between them. CDR3 protein: CASRHDKLNTEAFF. In DNA, the CDR3 is TGTGCCAGCAGACATGACAAACTGAACACTGAAGCTTTCTTT.

This clone occurred a few times. The chain couples TRBV11-2 to TRBJ2-7; D not resolved. The CDR3 spans 13 residues. Germline CDR1 reads SGHAT; CDR2 reads FQNNGV. Trimming took 6 bases from V and 3 from J, leaving 12 bases between them. Here the CDR3 DNA reads TGTGCCAGCAGTCCGAACGGATACTACGAGCAGTACTTC. This sequence encodes CASSPNGYYEQYF. Together with reference TRBV11-2 and TRBJ2-7, the CDR3 gives the full variable domain: EAGVAQSPRYKIIEKRQSVAFWCNPISGHATLYWYQQILGQGPKLLIQFQNNGVVDDSQLPKDRFSAERLKGVDSTLKIQPAKLEDSAVYLCASSPNGYYEQYFGPGTRLTVT.

This rearrangement joins TRBV5-4 to TRBJ2-1, with 12 bases lining up with TRBD2. Germline values: CDR1 SGHNT, CDR2 YYREEE (reference sequence). V shed 3 bases and J 5 bases; nucleotides not matched to a gene: 3. This CDR3 spans 15 amino acids. CDR3 residues: CASSSSGGGNNEQFF. The DNA of the CDR3 is TGTGCCAGCAGCTCTAGCGGGGGGGGAAACAATGAGCAGTTCTTC.

The chain joins TRBV4-1 to TRBJ2-6; D gene unclear. The CDR3 covers 14 residues. Germline-derived CDR1 and CDR2 are MGHRA and YSYEKL. Trimming left V 1 base short and J 2 bases short, with 3 bases between. CDR3 sequence: CASSQVTGANVLTF. CDR3 bases: TGCGCCAGCAGCCAAGTCACTGGGGCCAACGTCCTGACTTTC.

There are a few counts of this clone. CDR3 nucleotides: TGTGCCAGAAGGGCTAGCAATCAGCCCCAGCATTTT. This gives the protein CARRASNQPQHF. The rearrangement links TRBV5-3 to TRBJ1-5; D remains ambiguous. TRBV5-3 belongs to the ORF category, with a function that is uncertain. The V and J ends lost 5 bases and 0 bases respectively, with 3 bases between them. The CDR3 loop spans 12 amino acids.

This chain uses TRBV5-8 with TRBJ1-5; perhaps TRBD1 as D (5 bases). Trimming took off 7 bases at V and 3 bases at J, with 8 bases between the two ends. The CDR3 covers 12 residues. The germline V gene encodes CDR1 SGHTS and CDR2 YDEGEE. For the CDR3, the DNA is TGTGCCAGCGGGGGGTACAATCAGCCCCAGCATTTT. This encodes CASGGYNQPQHF.

CDR3: CASSFRTGLEETQYF. For the CDR3, the DNA is TGTGCCAGCAGTTTCCGCACAGGGTTGGAAGAGACCCAGTACTTC. The chain combines TRBV28 with TRBJ2-5; D might be TRBD1 (6 bases). The CDR3 spans 15 residues. Germline CDR1 is MDHEN and CDR2 is SYDVKM. Trimming removed 3 bases from V and 3 bases from J, with 14 bases in between.

This clone has only one observation. The chain has TRBV7-2 and TRBJ1-4; TRBD1 might be the D (5 bases). V lost 2 bases and J 8 bases, leaving 12 bases between the germline ends. This CDR3 comprises 14 residues. Germline V gene sequence: CDR1 SGHTA, CDR2 FQGNSA. Here the CDR3 reads CASSLFQGGEKLFF. In DNA form, the CDR3 reads TGTGCCAGCAGCTTATTTCAGGGAGGAGAAAAACTGTTTTTT.

Only a few counts were recorded for this clone. This rearrangement joins TRBV28 to TRBJ1-5; D remains unclear. V dropped 6 bases and J dropped 12 bases, with 15 bases sitting between them. CDR3 size: 12 residues. The V gene's germline CDR1 is MDHEN and CDR2 SYDVKM. Here the CDR3 reads CASSLVEGYQHF. CDR3 in DNA: TGTGCCAGCAGCCTAGTTGAGGGTTACCAGCATTTT.

The chain joins TRBV11-2 to TRBJ2-5, with D possibly TRBD1 on 5 matching bases. The CDR3 contains 14 residues. The V gene lost 1 base and the J gene lost 5 bases, with 11 bases spanning the gap. Germline CDR1 is SGHAT and CDR2 is FQNNGV. In DNA form, the CDR3 reads TGTGCCAGCAGCTTAGCAGGGTACGGGGAGACCCAGTACTTC. This translates into CASSLAGYGETQYF. Full variable domain (missing parts from reference TRBV11-2 and TRBJ2-5): EAGVAQSPRYKIIEKRQSVAFWCNPISGHATLYWYQQILGQGPKLLIQFQNNGVVDDSQLPKDRFSAERLKGVDSTLKIQPAKLEDSAVYLCASSLAGYGETQYFGPGTRLLVL.

A single count supports this clone. The gene calls are TRBV7-9 and TRBJ2-5; D is uncertain. Trimming removed 0 bases at V and 0 bases at J, with 8 bases between. The V gene's germline CDR1 is SEHNR and CDR2 FQNEAQ (reference sequence). This CDR3 has 15 residues. The CDR3 sequence: CASSLAVVYQETQYF. CDR3 sequence (DNA): TGTGCCAGCAGCTTAGCGGTAGTGTACCAAGAGACCCAGTACTTC.

This chain joins TRBV7-2 and TRBJ1-1; D call uncertain. This CDR3 region has 12 residues. The ends were cut back, 5 bases at V and 7 bases at J, with 11 bases in the middle. Germline V lookup: CDR1 SGHTA, CDR2 FQGNSA. CDR3 nucleotide sequence: TGTGCCAGCAGCCCATCCAAGCTTGAAGCTTTCTTT. Its translation: CASSPSKLEAFF.

The CDR3, as DNA: TGTGCCAGCAGCTTGGGGCAGGGGCTGATACGCTACACCTTC. Its translation is CASSLGQGLIRYTF. The gene calls are TRBV5-6 and TRBJ1-2, with TRBD1 as a possible D gene (6 bases). Germline V CDR1 and CDR2: SGHDT, YYEEEE. V shed 0 bases and J shed 9 bases, with 15 bases lying between them. The CDR3 runs to 14 residues.

CDR3 protein: CASSSTPQALQGNEQFF. The CDR3 DNA follows: TGTGCCAGCAGCTCGACACCCCAGGCACTACAAGGCAATGAGCAGTTCTTC. The rearrangement joins TRBV7-6 to TRBJ2-1; D ambiguous. The CDR3 runs 17 residues. With 4 bases removed from V and 6 bases from J, the gap between germline ends came to 22 bases. Per germline, CDR1 SGHVS and CDR2 FNYEAQ.

The rearrangement uses TRBV15 and TRBJ2-1; 7 bases fit TRBD1. CDR3 length: 12 residues. With 5 bases clipped from V and 8 bases from J, the junction kept 3 bases outside the gene matches. Looked up from germline, CDR1 is LNHNV and CDR2 is YYDKDF (reference sequence). The CDR3 DNA reads TGTGCCACCAGCCACACAGGGGATGAGCAGTTCTTC. This codes for CATSHTGDEQFF. The variable domain in full, completed from reference TRBV15 and TRBJ2-1, reads DAMVIQNPRYQVTQFGKPVTLSCSQTLNHNVMYWYQQKSSQAPKLLFHYYDKDFNNEADTPDNFQSRRPNTSFCFLDIRSPGLGDTAMYLCATSHTGDEQFFGPGTRLTVL.

V usage is TRBV28 and J usage is TRBJ1-6; D is unclear. The CDR3 contains 16 residues. Per germline, CDR1 MDHEN and CDR2 SYDVKM. Trimming stripped 1 base from V and 5 bases from J, with 12 bases between. Written as DNA, the CDR3 is TGTGCCAGCAGTTTATACCAGGTTGAAAATAATTCACCCCTCCACTTT. This codes for CASSLYQVENNSPLHF.

This chain's CDR3 is CASSDGFGPRMDIQYF. The CDR3 DNA follows: TGTGCCAGCAGTGATGGATTTGGCCCCCGGATGGACATTCAGTACTTC. This chain uses TRBV2 with TRBJ2-4; no definite D call. CDR1 and CDR2 from the germline V gene are SNHLY and FYNNEI. The germline V and J ends were trimmed by 3 bases and 8 bases, with 20 bases remaining between them. There are 16 residues in the CDR3.

This clone was counted only a few times. This chain links TRBV28 with TRBJ1-5; 8 bases map to TRBD1. CDR1 MDHEN and CDR2 SYDVKM come from the germline V gene. This CDR3 contains 13 residues. V lost 6 bases, J lost 4 bases, and 2 bases stayed unmatched. CDR3 nucleotides: TGTGCCAGCAGGACAGGGGCGAATCAGCCCCAGCATTTT. Amino acid sequence: CASRTGANQPQHF. Full variable domain (missing parts from reference TRBV28 and TRBJ1-5): DVKVTQSSRYLVKRTGEKVFLECVQDMDHENMFWYRQDPGLGLRLIYFSYDVKMKEKGDIPEGYSVSREKKERFSLILESASTNQTSMYLCASRTGANQPQHFGDGTRLSIL.